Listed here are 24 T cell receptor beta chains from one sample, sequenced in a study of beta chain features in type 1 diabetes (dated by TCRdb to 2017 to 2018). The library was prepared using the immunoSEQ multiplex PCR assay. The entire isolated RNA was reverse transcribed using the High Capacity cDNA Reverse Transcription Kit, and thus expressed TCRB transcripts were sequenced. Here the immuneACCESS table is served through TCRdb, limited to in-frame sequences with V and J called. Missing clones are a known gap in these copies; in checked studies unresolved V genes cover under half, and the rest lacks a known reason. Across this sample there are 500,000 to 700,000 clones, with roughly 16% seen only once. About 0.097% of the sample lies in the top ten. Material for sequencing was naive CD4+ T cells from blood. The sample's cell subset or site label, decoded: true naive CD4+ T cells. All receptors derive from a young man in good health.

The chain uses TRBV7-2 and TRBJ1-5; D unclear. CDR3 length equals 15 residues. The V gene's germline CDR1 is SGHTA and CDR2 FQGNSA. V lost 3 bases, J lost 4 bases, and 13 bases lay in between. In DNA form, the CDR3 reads TGTGCCAGCAGCTTCTACGGGGTGGGTAATCAGCCCCAGCATTTT. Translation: CASSFYGVGNQPQHF.

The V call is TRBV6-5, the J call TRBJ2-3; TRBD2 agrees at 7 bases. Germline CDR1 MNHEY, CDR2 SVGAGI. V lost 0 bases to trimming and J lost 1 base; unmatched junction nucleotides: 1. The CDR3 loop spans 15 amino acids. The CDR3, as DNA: TGTGCCAGCAGTTACTCTAGCGGGCGCACAGATACGCAGTATTTT. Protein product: CASSYSSGRTDTQYF.

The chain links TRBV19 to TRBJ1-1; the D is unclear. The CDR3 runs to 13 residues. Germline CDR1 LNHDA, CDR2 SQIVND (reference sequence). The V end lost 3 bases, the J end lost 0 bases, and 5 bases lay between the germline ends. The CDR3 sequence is CASSIVMNTEAFF. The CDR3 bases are TGTGCCAGTAGTATCGTAATGAACACTGAAGCTTTCTTT.

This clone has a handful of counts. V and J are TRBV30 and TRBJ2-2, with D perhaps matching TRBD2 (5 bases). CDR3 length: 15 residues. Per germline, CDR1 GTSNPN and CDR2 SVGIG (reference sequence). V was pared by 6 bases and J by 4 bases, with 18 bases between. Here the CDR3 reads CACFPGIHPTGELFF. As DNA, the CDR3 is TGTGCCTGTTTCCCCGGGATCCACCCCACCGGGGAGCTGTTTTTT. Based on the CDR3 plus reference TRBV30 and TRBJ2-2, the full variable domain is SQTIHQWPATLVQPVGSPLSLECTVEGTSNPNLYWYRQAAGRGLQLLFYSVGIGQISSEVPQNLSASRPQDRQFILSSKKLLLSDSGFYLCACFPGIHPTGELFFGEGSRLTVL.

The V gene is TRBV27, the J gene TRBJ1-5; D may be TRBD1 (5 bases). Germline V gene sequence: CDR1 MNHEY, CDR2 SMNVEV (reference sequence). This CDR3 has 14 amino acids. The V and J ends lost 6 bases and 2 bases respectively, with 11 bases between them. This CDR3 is CASRTGFGNQPQHF. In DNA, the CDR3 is TGTGCCAGCAGAACAGGATTTGGCAATCAGCCCCAGCATTTT.

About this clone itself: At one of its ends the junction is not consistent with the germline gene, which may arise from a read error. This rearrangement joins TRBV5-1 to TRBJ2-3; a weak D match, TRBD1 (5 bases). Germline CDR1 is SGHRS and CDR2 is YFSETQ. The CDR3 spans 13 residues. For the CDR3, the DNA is TGCGCCAGCAGCTTAGACAGCAGAGATACGCAGTATTTT. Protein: CASSLDSRDTQYF.

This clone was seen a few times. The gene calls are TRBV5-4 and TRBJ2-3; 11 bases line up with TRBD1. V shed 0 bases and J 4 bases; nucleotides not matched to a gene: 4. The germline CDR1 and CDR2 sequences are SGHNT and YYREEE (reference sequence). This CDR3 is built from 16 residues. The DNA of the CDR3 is TGTGCCAGCAGCTTGGGATCGGGACAGGGGGCAGATACGCAGTATTTT. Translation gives CASSLGSGQGADTQYF.

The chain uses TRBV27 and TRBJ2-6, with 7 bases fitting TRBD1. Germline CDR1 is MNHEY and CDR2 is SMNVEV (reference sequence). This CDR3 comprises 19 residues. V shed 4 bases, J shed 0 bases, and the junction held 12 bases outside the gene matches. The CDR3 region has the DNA TGTGCCAGCAGTTATAGGGGGCCGAGGGGGCTCTCTGGGGCCAACGTCCTGACTTTC. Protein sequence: CASSYRGPRGLSGANVLTF.

Here the CDR3 DNA reads TGTGCCAGCAGCTTAGCTAGGGGGAGTTCGGCTGAAGCTTTCTTT. It is translated as CASSLARGSSAEAFF. The J gene is TRBJ1-1, the V gene TRBV7-2; D is perhaps TRBD1 (6 bases). The length of the CDR3 is 15 residues. Germline CDR1 SGHTA, CDR2 FQGNSA. V lost 0 bases to trimming and J lost 6 bases, with 14 bases between them.

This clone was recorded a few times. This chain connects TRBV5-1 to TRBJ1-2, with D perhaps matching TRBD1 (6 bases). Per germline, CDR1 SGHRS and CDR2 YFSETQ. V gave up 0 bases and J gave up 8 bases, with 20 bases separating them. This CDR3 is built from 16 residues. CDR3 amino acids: CASSLVTRRQGIGYTF. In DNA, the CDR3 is TGCGCCAGCAGCTTGGTCACGCGGCGTCAGGGGATAGGCTACACCTTC.

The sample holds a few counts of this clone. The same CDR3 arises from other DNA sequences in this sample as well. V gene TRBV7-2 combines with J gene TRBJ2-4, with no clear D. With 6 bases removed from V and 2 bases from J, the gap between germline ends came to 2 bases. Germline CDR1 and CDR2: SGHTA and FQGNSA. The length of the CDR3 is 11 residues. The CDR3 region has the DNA TGTGCCAGCAGTTCCAAAAACATTCAGTACTTC. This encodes CASSSKNIQYF.

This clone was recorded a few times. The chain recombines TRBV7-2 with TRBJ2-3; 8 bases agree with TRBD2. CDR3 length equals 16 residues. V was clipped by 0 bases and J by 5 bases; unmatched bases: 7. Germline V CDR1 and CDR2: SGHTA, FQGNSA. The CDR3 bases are TGTGCCAGCAGCTTAGCGATCACGGGAGGGGTAGATACGCAGTATTTT. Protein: CASSLAITGGVDTQYF.

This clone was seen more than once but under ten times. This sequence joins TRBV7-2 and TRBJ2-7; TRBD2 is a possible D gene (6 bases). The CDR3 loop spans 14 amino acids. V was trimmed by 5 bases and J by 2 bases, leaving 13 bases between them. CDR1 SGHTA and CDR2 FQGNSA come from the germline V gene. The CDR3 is CASSPSRGTYEQYF. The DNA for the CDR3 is TGTGCCAGCAGCCCCTCCCGGGGGACCTACGAGCAGTACTTC.

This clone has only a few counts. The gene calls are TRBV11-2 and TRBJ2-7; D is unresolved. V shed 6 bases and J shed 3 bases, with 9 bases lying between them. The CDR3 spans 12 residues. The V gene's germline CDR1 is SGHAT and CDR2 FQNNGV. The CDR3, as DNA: TGTGCCAGCAGAATGATCAACTACGAGCAGTACTTC. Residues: CASRMINYEQYF.

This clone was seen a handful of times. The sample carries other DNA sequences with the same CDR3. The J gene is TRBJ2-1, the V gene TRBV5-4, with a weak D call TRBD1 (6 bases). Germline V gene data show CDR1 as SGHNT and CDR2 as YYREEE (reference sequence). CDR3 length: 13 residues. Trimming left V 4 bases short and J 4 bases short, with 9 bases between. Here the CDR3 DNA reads TGTGCCAGCAGCCTGGACAGTTACAATGAGCAGTTCTTC. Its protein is CASSLDSYNEQFF.

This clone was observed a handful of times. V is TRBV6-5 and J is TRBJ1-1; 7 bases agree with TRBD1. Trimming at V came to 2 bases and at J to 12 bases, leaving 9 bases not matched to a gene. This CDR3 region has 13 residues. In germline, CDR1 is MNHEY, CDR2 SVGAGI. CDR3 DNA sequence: TGTGCCAGCAGTTACGGGAAGGGGGCGAGATCTTTCTTT. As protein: CASSYGKGARSFF.

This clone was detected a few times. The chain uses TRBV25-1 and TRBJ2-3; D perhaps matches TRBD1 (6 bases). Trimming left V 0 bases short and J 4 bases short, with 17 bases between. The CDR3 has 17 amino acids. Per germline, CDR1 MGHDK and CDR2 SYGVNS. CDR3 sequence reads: CASSEYTRGLGADTQYF. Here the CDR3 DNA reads TGTGCCAGCAGTGAATATACCAGGGGATTAGGGGCAGATACGCAGTATTTT. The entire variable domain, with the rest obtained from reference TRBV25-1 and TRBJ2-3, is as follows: EADIYQTPRYLVIGTGKKITLECSQTMGHDKMYWYQQDPGMELHLIHYSYGVNSTEKGDLSSESTVSRIRTEHFPLTLESARPSHTSQYLCASSEYTRGLGADTQYFGPGTRLTVL.

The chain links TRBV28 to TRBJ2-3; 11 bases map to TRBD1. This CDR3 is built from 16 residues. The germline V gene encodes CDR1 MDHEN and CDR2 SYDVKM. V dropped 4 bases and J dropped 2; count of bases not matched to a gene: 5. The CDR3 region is CASSSGQGVSTDTQYF. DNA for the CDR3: TGTGCCAGCAGTTCGGGACAGGGGGTTTCCACAGATACGCAGTATTTT.

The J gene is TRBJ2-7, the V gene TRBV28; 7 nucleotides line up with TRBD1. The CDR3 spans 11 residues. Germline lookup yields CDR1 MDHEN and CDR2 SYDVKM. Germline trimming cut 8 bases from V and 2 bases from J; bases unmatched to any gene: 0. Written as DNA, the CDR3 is TGTGCCAGCGGACAGGCCTACGAGCAGTACTTC. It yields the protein CASGQAYEQYF.

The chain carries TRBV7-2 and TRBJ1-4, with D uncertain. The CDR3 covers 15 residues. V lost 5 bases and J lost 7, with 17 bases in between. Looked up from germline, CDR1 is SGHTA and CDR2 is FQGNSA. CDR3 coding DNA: TGTGCCAGCAGCCCCGGACGGATGAGCGGTGAAAAACTGTTTTTT. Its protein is CASSPGRMSGEKLFF.

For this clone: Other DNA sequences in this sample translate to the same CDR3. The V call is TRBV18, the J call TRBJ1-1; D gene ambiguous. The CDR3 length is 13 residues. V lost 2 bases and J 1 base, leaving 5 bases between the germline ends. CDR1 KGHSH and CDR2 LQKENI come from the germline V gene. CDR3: CASSPGRNTEAFF. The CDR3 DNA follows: TGTGCCAGCTCACCAGGGAGGAACACTGAAGCTTTCTTT.

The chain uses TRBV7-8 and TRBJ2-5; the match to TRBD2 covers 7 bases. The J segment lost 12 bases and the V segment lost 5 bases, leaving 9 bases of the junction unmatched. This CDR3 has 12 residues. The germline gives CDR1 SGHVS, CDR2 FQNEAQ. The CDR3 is CASSRQRGGEYF. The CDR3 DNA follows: TGTGCCAGCAGCCGACAGAGGGGAGGGGAGTACTTC.

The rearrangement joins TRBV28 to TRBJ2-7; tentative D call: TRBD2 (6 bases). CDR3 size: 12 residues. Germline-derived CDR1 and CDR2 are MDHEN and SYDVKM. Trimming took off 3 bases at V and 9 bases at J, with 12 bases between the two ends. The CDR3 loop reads CASSLEGLGQYF. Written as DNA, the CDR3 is TGTGCCAGCAGTTTGGAGGGGCTCGGGCAGTACTTC.

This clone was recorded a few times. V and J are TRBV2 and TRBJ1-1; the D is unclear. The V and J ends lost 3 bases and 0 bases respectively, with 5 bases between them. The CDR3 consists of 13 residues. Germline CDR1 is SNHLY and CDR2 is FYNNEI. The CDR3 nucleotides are TGTGCCAGCAGTGAGGGCATGAACACTGAAGCTTTCTTT. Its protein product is CASSEGMNTEAFF.